The present entry profiles one T cell receptor (beta chain) with its context. In germline, CDR1 is WSHSY, CDR2 SAAADI. V dropped 6 bases and J dropped 3; count of bases not matched to a gene: 0. The CDR3 has 13 residues. TCRdb called the 5' RACE reads again in MiXCR, with one record for every CDR3 protein. This sample yields 100,000 to 150,000 distinct CDR3 sequences, of which approximately 8.4% are seen a single time; under 40% belongs to the top ten. These data originate in a study of T cells after yellow fever vaccination. The receptor's source is a young man who received the YFV17D yellow fever vaccine. Sequencing was performed on CD8+ T cells sorted from PBMCs, taken on the day of the yellow fever booster vaccination. The gene calls are TRBV10-2 and TRBJ2-5; 11 bases align to TRBD2. CDR3 region: CASRGLAEETQYF. For the CDR3, the DNA is TGCGCCAGCAGGGGACTAGCGGAAGAGACCCAGTACTTC.